One sample yielded the 27 T cell receptor beta chains listed below, sequenced in a study of T cells in Graves' hyperthyroidism and ophthalmopathy. Regions amplified from RNA transcripts were the TCR beta CDR3 regions. The study used the HTBI primer set for a first-round RT-PCR of the TCR CDR3. TCRdb re-called the multiplex PCR reads with MiXCR, one entry per CDR3 protein. The sample has some 380,000 distinct CDR3 sequences, roughly 14% seen once; the top ten hold around 20%. Sequenced input: blood. All receptors come from a man younger than 40 with Graves' hyperthyroidism that later progressed to Graves' ophthalmopathy.

This clonotype has just a few counts. CDR3 region: CSASSGYTGELFF. The CDR3 nucleotides are TGCAGTGCTAGTTCAGGATACACCGGGGAGCTGTTTTTT. The chain couples TRBV20-1 to TRBJ2-2, with unresolved D. Germline CDR1 reads DFQATT; CDR2 reads SNEGSKA (reference sequence). CDR3 length: 13 amino acids. Trimming cost V 3 bases and J 3 bases, with 8 bases left between them.

CDR3 residues: CASSLMAGKNTEAFF. DNA of the CDR3: TGTGCCAGCAGTTTAATGGCCGGCAAGAACACTGAAGCTTTCTTT. The V gene is TRBV27, the J gene TRBJ1-1; no definite D call. The CDR3 loop spans 15 amino acids. Germline CDR1 and CDR2: MNHEY and SMNVEV (reference sequence). With 2 bases removed from V and 1 base from J, the gap between germline ends came to 11 bases.

This clonotype was picked up many times. The CDR3 here is CASSFGGRSSPLHF. The DNA of the CDR3 is TGTGCCAGCAGTTTTGGGGGACGGAGTTCACCCCTCCACTTT. This rearrangement joins TRBV12-3 or TRBV12-4 to TRBJ1-6, with D perhaps matching TRBD1 (5 bases). The CDR3 consists of 14 residues. The V end lost 3 bases, the J end lost 9 bases, and 12 bases lay between the germline ends.

J is TRBJ1-2 and V is TRBV20-1, with TRBD1 identical over 12 bases. The CDR3 contains 14 residues. Germline-derived CDR1 and CDR2 are DFQATT and SNEGSKA (reference sequence). J was trimmed by 3 bases and V by 5 bases; bases with no gene match: 4. CDR3 DNA: TGCAGTGCTGCCGGGACAGGGGGCGACTATGGCTACACCTTC. It yields the protein CSAAGTGGDYGYTF.

The sample holds a few counts of this clonotype. The J gene is TRBJ2-3, the V gene TRBV4-2; 7 bases agree with TRBD1. CDR1 is LGHNA, CDR2 YNFKEQ, per germline. V dropped 3 bases and J dropped 3; count of bases not matched to a gene: 15. CDR3 size: 18 residues. This chain's CDR3 is CASSQGRGGYPVTDTQYF. CDR3 in DNA: TGTGCCAGCAGCCAGGGTCGAGGGGGCTACCCGGTTACAGATACGCAGTATTTT.

This clonotype has ten or more counts. The genes are TRBV6-1 and TRBJ2-7; 7 bases align to TRBD2. CDR1 MNHNS and CDR2 SASEGT come from the germline V gene. The trim removed 0 bases at V and 3 bases at J, leaving 5 bases unmatched. The CDR3 is 15 residues long. This CDR3 reads CASSEAGGGVYEQYF. DNA of the CDR3: TGTGCCAGCAGTGAAGCGGGCGGGGGTGTCTACGAGCAGTACTTC.

This clonotype appeared many times. The CDR3 spells CASSQDPSEFTEAFF. The CDR3 DNA sequence: TGTGCCAGCAGCCAAGACCCTTCGGAGTTTACTGAAGCTTTCTTT. The rearrangement links TRBV3-1 to TRBJ1-1; D not certain. This CDR3 contains 15 residues. The V end was cut by 0 bases, the J end by 5 bases, with 13 bases between. Germline assignment: CDR1 LGHDT and CDR2 YNNKEL (reference sequence). Using reference TRBV3-1 and TRBJ1-1 for the parts outside the CDR3, the full variable domain is DTAVSQTPKYLVTQMGNDKSIKCEQNLGHDTMYWYKQDSKKFLKIMFSYNNKELIINETVPNRFSPKSPDKAHLNLHINSLELGDSAVYFCASSQDPSEFTEAFFGQGTRLTVV.

In this sample, this clonotype turned up a few times. This chain uses TRBV30 with TRBJ2-2; TRBD1 matches 7 bases. V shed 0 bases, J shed 7 bases, and the junction held 8 bases outside the gene matches. The CDR3 is 15 residues long. Germline V gene sequence: CDR1 GTSNPN, CDR2 SVGIG (reference sequence). The CDR3 here is CAWSVSDRDDGELFF. The CDR3 DNA reads TGTGCCTGGAGTGTCTCCGACAGGGACGACGGGGAGCTGTTTTTT.

This clonotype was counted between two and nine times. This chain links TRBV20-1 with TRBJ1-6; tentative D call: TRBD1 (6 bases). The CDR3 sequence is 16 residues long. Germline CDR1 DFQATT, CDR2 SNEGSKA (reference sequence). V lost 0 bases to trimming and J lost 9 bases, with 18 bases between them. CDR3 bases: TGCAGTGCTAGAGAGGGCCCAGGGGCTGACGGTTCACCCCTCCACTTT. It encodes CSAREGPGADGSPLHF.

This clonotype was counted ten times or more. V usage is TRBV7-9 and J usage is TRBJ1-3; D unclear. Germline values: CDR1 SEHNR, CDR2 FQNEAQ (reference sequence). The V end was cut by 8 bases, the J end by 4 bases, with 12 bases between. This CDR3 spans 13 amino acids. DNA of the CDR3: TGTGCCAGCCTGGGTCGGAGAGGAAACACCATATATTTT. It specifies CASLGRRGNTIYF.

V gene TRBV9 combines with J gene TRBJ2-1; D unclear. This CDR3 spans 16 amino acids. Germline CDR1 is SGDLS and CDR2 is YYNGEE. Trimming cost V 2 bases and J 0 bases, with 12 bases left between them. The CDR3 loop is CASSVLPVNSYNEQFF. The CDR3 region has the DNA TGTGCCAGCAGCGTTCTTCCTGTGAACTCCTACAATGAGCAGTTCTTC.

This clonotype was counted a few times. The rearrangement uses TRBV27 and TRBJ2-1, with unresolved D. V lost 5 bases and J lost 9, with 17 bases in between. Germline CDR1 reads MNHEY; CDR2 reads SMNVEV (reference sequence). The CDR3 consists of 14 residues. CDR3 protein: CASSGGQLPIEQFF. The CDR3 DNA follows: TGTGCCAGCAGTGGTGGTCAGCTCCCAATTGAGCAGTTCTTC.

J is TRBJ2-2 and V is TRBV14; D is tentatively TRBD1 or TRBD2 (6 bases each). The V end was cut by 2 bases, the J end by 4 bases, with 11 bases between. CDR1 and CDR2 from the germline V gene are SGHDN and FVKESK. The CDR3 has 15 amino acids. The CDR3 nucleotides read TGTGCCAGCAGCCAACTAGGGGGACTCACCGGGGAGCTGTTTTTT. Its protein product is CASSQLGGLTGELFF. Complete variable domain (other parts from reference TRBV14 and TRBJ2-2): EAGVTQFPSHSVIEKGQTVTLRCDPISGHDNLYWYRRVMGKEIKFLLHFVKESKQDESGMPNNRFLAERTGGTYSTLKVQPAELEDSGVYFCASSQLGGLTGELFFGEGSRLTVL.

This clonotype turned up a few times. The chain uses TRBV5-1 and TRBJ2-5, with D tentatively TRBD1 or TRBD2 (6 bases each). CDR1 is SGHRS, CDR2 YFSETQ, per germline. The CDR3 consists of 14 residues. Trimming stripped 4 bases from V and 5 bases from J, with 15 bases between. In DNA form, the CDR3 reads TGCGCCAGCAGCATGGTAGGGGGGCAGGAGACCCAGTACTTC. The encoded protein is CASSMVGGQETQYF.

The rearrangement links TRBV7-2 to TRBJ2-7, with D perhaps matching TRBD1 or TRBD2 (5 bases each). Germline V gives CDR1 SGHTA, CDR2 FQGNSA. V gave up 3 bases and J gave up 5 bases, with 17 bases separating them. The CDR3 extends over 15 amino acids. CDR3 nucleotides: TGTGCCAGCAGCTTGACTGGGGGTGTTCCTAACGAGCAGTACTTC. Translation: CASSLTGGVPNEQYF.

This clonotype came up many times. The V call is TRBV10-3, the J call TRBJ1-1; unclear D gene. There are 11 residues in the CDR3. Germline V gives CDR1 ENHRY, CDR2 SYGVKD. V lost 4 bases to trimming and J lost 5 bases, with 5 bases between them. CDR3 nucleotide sequence: TGTGCCATCAGTGTTGGGACTGAAGCTTTCTTT. It codes for CAISVGTEAFF.

J is TRBJ1-5 and V is TRBV7-8, with D tentatively TRBD1 (6 bases). V shed 5 bases and J shed 0 bases, with 29 bases lying between them. The V gene's germline CDR1 is SGHVS and CDR2 FQNEAQ. This CDR3 has 21 amino acids. The CDR3 spells CASSLPLNSFSGAYSNQPQHF. The CDR3 coding sequence is TGTGCCAGCAGCCTACCTCTGAACAGTTTTTCGGGGGCTTATAGCAATCAGCCCCAGCATTTT.

The rearrangement uses TRBV30 and TRBJ2-3, with TRBD2 matching 7 bases. The length of the CDR3 is 17 residues. The V and J ends lost 0 bases and 4 bases, in that order; junction bases with no gene match: 13. Germline V gene data show CDR1 as GTSNPN and CDR2 as SVGIG (reference sequence). DNA for the CDR3: TGTGCCTGGAGTGTACTCGGATCGCGGGGGATGGCAGATACGCAGTATTTT. Its translation: CAWSVLGSRGMADTQYF.

The genes are TRBV3-1 and TRBJ2-1; 10 nucleotides align to TRBD2. Looked up from germline, CDR1 is LGHDT and CDR2 is YNNKEL (reference sequence). The CDR3 covers 16 residues. V was pared by 6 bases and J by 7 bases, with 12 bases of the junction left unmatched. The CDR3 region is CASSRSSGGATNEQFF. CDR3 coding DNA: TGTGCCAGCAGTCGAAGCAGCGGGGGGGCGACGAATGAGCAGTTCTTC.

This clonotype came up many times. The chain is built from TRBV5-6 and TRBJ1-2; a possible D gene is TRBD1 (6 bases). Trimming took off 3 bases at V and 8 bases at J, with 11 bases between the two ends. Looked up from germline, CDR1 is SGHDT and CDR2 is YYEEEE. This CDR3 contains 12 residues. The CDR3 region is CASSSDRRGYTF. The CDR3 DNA follows: TGTGCCAGCAGCTCGGACAGAAGAGGCTACACCTTC. Together with reference TRBV5-6 and TRBJ1-2, the CDR3 gives the full variable domain: DAGVTQSPTHLIKTRGQQVTLRCSPKSGHDTVSWYQQALGQGPQFIFQYYEEEERQRGNFPDRFSGHQFPNYSSELNVNALLLGDSALYLCASSSDRRGYTFGSGTRLTVV.

V is TRBV15 and J is TRBJ2-3; 9 nucleotides agree with TRBD1. The junction had 10 bases not matched to a gene; V was cut back by 6 bases and J by 3 bases. Germline V gives CDR1 LNHNV, CDR2 YYDKDF (reference sequence). The CDR3 loop spans 16 amino acids. The CDR3 protein is CATRIDRGVGTDTQYF. The DNA of the CDR3 is TGTGCCACCAGAATTGACAGGGGGGTTGGGACAGATACGCAGTATTTT.

In its sample, this clonotype was seen many times. The chain combines TRBV28 with TRBJ1-1; TRBD1 matches at 7 bases. Germline V gene sequence: CDR1 MDHEN, CDR2 SYDVKM. The CDR3 is 14 residues long. V was clipped by 3 bases and J by 0 bases; unmatched bases: 1. The CDR3 region has the DNA TGTGCCAGCAGTTTGAGGGGGCTGAACACTGAAGCTTTCTTT. Translation gives CASSLRGLNTEAFF. Full variable domain (remainder filled in from reference TRBV28 and TRBJ1-1): DVKVTQSSRYLVKRTGEKVFLECVQDMDHENMFWYRQDPGLGLRLIYFSYDVKMKEKGDIPEGYSVSREKKERFSLILESASTNQTSMYLCASSLRGLNTEAFFGQGTRLTVV.

This clonotype was seen only a few times. Being one base from a much bigger clone, this may be a read error. The V call is TRBV11-1, the J call TRBJ2-5; 7 positions agree with TRBD2. After removal of 2 bases from V and 4 bases from J, the junction contained 4 bases not matched to a gene. The V gene's germline CDR1 is SGHAT and CDR2 FQDESV (reference sequence). The CDR3 sequence is 14 residues long. The CDR3 DNA follows: TGTGCCAGCAGCTTACAGCGGGGCCGAGAGACCCAGTACTTC. Translating it yields CASSLQRGRETQYF. Full variable domain (outside the CDR3, taken from reference TRBV11-1 and TRBJ2-5): EAEVAQSPRYKITEKSQAVAFWCDPISGHATLYWYRQILGQGPELLVQFQDESVVDDSQLPKDRFSAERLKGVDSTLKIQPAELGDSAMYLCASSLQRGRETQYFGPGTRLLVL.

This clonotype was counted ten times or more. J is TRBJ2-3 and V is TRBV5-1; D not certain. The CDR3 is 13 amino acids. Germline assignment: CDR1 SGHRS and CDR2 YFSETQ. The germline V and J ends were trimmed by 0 bases and 10 bases, with 12 bases remaining between them. The CDR3 region has the DNA TGCGCCAGCAGCTTGGAGGCACTAAGTGCGCAGTATTTT. It codes for CASSLEALSAQYF.

This clonotype was counted at least ten times. This chain joins TRBV29-1 and TRBJ1-4; D is undetermined. This CDR3 is 14 amino acids long. Germline V gives CDR1 SQVTM, CDR2 ANQGSEA. The V gene lost 0 bases and the J gene lost 7 bases, with 12 bases spanning the gap. The CDR3 DNA reads as TGCAGCGTTGAAGATGGGCTAAGAGGTGAAAAACTGTTTTTT. It specifies CSVEDGLRGEKLFF.

V is TRBV28 and J is TRBJ2-5; D is undetermined. With 10 bases removed from V and 5 bases from J, the gap between germline ends came to 14 bases. CDR1 is MDHEN, CDR2 SYDVKM, per germline. The CDR3 sequence is 12 residues long. In nucleotides, the CDR3 is TGTGCCACCACCTTAAATGGGGAGACCCAGTACTTC. As protein: CATTLNGETQYF. The full variable domain, its missing parts supplied by reference TRBV28 and TRBJ2-5, is DVKVTQSSRYLVKRTGEKVFLECVQDMDHENMFWYRQDPGLGLRLIYFSYDVKMKEKGDIPEGYSVSREKKERFSLILESASTNQTSMYLCATTLNGETQYFGPGTRLLVL.

This clonotype has ten or more counts. CDR3 coding DNA: TGTGCCAGCGGGTCACGGTACGAGCAGTACTTC. Amino acid sequence: CASGSRYEQYF. This chain links TRBV2 with TRBJ2-7, with D unresolved. V lost 8 bases, J lost 4 bases, and 9 bases lay in between. Per germline, CDR1 SNHLY and CDR2 FYNNEI. The CDR3 contains 11 residues.